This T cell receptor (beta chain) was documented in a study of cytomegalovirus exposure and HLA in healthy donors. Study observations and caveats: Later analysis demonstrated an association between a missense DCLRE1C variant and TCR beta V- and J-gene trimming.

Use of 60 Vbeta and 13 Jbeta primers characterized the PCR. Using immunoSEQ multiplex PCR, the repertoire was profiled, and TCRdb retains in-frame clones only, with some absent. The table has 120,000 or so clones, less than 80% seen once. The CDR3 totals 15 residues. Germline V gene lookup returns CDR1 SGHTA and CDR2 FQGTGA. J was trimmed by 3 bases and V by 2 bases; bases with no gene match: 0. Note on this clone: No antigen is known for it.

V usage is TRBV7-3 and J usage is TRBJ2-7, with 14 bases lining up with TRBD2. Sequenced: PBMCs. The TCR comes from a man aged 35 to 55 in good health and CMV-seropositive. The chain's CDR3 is CASSLGTSGSYEQYF. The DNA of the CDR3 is TGTGCCAGCAGCTTAGGGACTAGCGGGAGCTACGAGCAGTACTTC.